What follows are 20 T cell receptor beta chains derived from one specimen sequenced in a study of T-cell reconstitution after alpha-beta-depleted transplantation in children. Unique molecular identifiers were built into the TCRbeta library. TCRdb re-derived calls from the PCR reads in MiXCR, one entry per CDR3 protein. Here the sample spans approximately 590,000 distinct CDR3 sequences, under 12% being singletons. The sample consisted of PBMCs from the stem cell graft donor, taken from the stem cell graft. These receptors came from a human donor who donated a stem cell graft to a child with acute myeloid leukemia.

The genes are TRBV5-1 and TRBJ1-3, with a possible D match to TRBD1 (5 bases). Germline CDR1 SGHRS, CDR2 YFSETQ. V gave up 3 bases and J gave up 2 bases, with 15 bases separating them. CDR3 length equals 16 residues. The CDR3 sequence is CASSSTGYRTGNTIYF. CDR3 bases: TGCGCCAGCAGCTCAACAGGCTACAGGACTGGAAACACCATATATTTT. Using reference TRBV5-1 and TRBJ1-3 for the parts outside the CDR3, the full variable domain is KAGVTQTPRYLIKTRGQQVTLSCSPISGHRSVSWYQQTPGQGLQFLFEYFSETQRNKGNFPGRFSGRQFSNSRSEMNVSTLELGDSALYLCASSSTGYRTGNTIYFGEGSWLTVV.

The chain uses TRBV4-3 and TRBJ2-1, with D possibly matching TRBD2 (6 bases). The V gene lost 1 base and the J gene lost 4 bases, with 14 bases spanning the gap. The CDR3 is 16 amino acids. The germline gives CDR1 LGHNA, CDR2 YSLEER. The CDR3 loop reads CASSQALGLIYNEQFF. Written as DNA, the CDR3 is TGCGCCAGCAGCCAAGCTTTGGGACTTATATACAATGAGCAGTTCTTC.

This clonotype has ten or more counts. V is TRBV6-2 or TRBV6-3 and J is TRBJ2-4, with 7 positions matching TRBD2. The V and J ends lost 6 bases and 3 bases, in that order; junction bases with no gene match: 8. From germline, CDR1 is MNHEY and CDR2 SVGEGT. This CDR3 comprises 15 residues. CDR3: CASSFERGGKNIQYF. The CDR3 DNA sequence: TGTGCCAGCAGCTTCGAGCGGGGCGGCAAAAACATTCAGTACTTC.

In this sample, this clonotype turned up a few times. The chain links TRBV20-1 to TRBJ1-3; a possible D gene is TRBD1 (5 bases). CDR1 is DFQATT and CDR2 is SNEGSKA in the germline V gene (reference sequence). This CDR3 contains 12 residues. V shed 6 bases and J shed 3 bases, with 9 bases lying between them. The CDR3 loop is CSALRGGNTIYF. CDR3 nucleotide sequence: TGCAGTGCACTGAGGGGTGGAAACACCATATATTTT.

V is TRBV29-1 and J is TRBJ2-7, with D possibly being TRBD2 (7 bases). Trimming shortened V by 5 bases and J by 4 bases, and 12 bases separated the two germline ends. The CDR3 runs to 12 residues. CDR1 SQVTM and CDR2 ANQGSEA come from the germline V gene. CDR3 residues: CSVRGGGYEQYF. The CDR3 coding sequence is TGCAGCGTTCGGGGAGGGGGTTACGAGCAGTACTTC.

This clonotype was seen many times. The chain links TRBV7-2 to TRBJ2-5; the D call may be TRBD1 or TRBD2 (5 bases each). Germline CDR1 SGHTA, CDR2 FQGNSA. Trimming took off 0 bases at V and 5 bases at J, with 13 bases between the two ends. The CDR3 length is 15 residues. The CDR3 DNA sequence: TGTGCCAGCAGCTTAGCGTATTGGGGCGGGGAGACCCAGTACTTC. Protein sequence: CASSLAYWGGETQYF.

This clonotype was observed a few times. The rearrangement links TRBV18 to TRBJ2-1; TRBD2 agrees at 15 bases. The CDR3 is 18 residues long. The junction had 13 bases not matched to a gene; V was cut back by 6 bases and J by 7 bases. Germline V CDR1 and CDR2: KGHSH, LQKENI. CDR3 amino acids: CASSYTVRTSGRANEQFF. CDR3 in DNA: TGTGCCAGCTCTTACACCGTCCGGACTAGCGGGAGGGCGAATGAGCAGTTCTTC.

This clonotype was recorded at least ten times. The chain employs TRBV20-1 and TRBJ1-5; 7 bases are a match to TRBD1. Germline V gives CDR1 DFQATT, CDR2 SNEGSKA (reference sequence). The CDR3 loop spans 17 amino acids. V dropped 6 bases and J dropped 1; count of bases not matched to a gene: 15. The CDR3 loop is CSAEKRGEGASNQPQHF. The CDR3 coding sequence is TGCAGTGCGGAGAAAAGGGGGGAGGGGGCGAGCAATCAGCCCCAGCATTTT.

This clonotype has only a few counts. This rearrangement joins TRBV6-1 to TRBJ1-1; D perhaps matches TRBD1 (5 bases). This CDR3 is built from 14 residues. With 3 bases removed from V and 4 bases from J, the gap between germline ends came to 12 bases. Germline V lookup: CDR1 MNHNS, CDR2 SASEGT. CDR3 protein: CASSDPAGATEAFF. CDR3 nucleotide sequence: TGTGCCAGCAGTGATCCTGCTGGGGCCACTGAAGCTTTCTTT.

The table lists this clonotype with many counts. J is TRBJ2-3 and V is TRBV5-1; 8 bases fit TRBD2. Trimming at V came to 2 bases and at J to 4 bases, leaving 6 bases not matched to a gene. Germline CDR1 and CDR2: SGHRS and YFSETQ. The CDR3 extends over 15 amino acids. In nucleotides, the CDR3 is TGCGCCAGCAGCTTAAATAGCGGGAATTCAGATACGCAGTATTTT. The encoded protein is CASSLNSGNSDTQYF.

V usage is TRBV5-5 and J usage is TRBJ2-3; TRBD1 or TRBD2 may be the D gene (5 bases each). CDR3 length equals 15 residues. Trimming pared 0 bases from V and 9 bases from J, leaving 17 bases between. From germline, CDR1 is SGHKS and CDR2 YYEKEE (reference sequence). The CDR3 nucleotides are TGTGCCAGCAGCTTGGACCCTCAGGGACGGGTCACGCAGTATTTT. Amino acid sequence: CASSLDPQGRVTQYF.

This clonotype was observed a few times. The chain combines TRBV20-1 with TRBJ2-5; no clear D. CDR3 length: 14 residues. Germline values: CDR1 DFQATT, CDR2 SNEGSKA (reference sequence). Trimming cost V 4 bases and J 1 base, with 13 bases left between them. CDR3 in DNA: TGCAGTGCTAATCGGGCACGGAGCCAAGAGACCCAGTACTTC. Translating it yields CSANRARSQETQYF.

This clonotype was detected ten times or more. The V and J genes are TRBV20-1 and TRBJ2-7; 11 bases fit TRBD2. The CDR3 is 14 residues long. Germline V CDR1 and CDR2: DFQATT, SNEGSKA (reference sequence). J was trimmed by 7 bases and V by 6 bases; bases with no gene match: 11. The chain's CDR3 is CSALGTSGSDEQYF. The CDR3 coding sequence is TGCAGTGCCCTTGGAACTAGCGGGAGCGATGAGCAGTACTTC.

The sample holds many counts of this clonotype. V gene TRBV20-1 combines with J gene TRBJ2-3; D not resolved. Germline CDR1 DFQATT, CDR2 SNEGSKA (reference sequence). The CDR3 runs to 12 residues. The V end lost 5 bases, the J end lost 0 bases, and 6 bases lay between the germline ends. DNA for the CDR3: TGCAGTGCTGCCTCTAGCACAGATACGCAGTATTTT. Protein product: CSAASSTDTQYF.

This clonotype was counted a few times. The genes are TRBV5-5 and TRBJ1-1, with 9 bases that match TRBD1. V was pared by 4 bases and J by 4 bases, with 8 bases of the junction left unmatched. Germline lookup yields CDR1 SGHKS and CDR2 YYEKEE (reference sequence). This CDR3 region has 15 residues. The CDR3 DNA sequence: TGTGCCAGCAGCGTAACAGGGGGCTTGGGCACTGAAGCTTTCTTT. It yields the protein CASSVTGGLGTEAFF. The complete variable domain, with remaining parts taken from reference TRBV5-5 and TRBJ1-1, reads DAGVTQSPTHLIKTRGQQVTLRCSPISGHKSVSWYQQVLGQGPQFIFQYYEKEERGRGNFPDRFSARQFPNYSSELNVNALLLGDSALYLCASSVTGGLGTEAFFGQGTRLTVV.

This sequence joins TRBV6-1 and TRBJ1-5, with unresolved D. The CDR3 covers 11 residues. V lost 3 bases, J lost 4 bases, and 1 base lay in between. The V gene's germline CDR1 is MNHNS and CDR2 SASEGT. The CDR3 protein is CASSENQPQHF. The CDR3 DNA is TGTGCCAGCAGTGAGAATCAGCCCCAGCATTTT.

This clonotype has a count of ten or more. The chain's CDR3 is CASSTRGTGENQPQHF. DNA of the CDR3: TGTGCCAGCAGCACCCGAGGGACAGGGGAGAATCAGCCCCAGCATTTT. This sequence joins TRBV7-2 and TRBJ1-5; 10 nucleotides agree with TRBD1. This CDR3 is built from 16 residues. The germline CDR1 and CDR2 sequences are SGHTA and FQGNSA. The junction had 8 bases not matched to a gene; V was cut back by 5 bases and J by 4 bases.

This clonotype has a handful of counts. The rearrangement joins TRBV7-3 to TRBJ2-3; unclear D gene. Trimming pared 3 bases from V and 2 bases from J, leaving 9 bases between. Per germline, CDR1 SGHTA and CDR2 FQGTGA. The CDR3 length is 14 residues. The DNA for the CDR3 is TGTGCCAGCAGCTTCGGCCCCAACACAGATACGCAGTATTTT. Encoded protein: CASSFGPNTDTQYF. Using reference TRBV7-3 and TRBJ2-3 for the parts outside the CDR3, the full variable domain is GAGVSQTPSNKVTEKGKYVELRCDPISGHTALYWYRQSLGQGPEFLIYFQGTGAADDSGLPNDRFFAVRPEGSVSTLKIQRTERGDSAVYLCASSFGPNTDTQYFGPGTRLTVL.

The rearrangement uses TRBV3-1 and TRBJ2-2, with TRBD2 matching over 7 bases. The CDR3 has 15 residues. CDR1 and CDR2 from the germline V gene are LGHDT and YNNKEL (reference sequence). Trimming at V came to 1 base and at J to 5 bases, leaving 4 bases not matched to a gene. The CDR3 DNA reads TGTGCCAGCAGCCAAGGCGGGGGAGGTACCGGGGAGCTGTTTTTT. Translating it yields CASSQGGGGTGELFF.

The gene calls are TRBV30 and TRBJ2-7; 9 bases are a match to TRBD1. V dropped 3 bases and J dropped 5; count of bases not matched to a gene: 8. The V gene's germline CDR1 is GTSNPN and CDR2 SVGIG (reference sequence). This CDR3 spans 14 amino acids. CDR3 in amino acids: CAWRGTGWVHEQYF. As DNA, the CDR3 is TGTGCCTGGAGGGGGACAGGGTGGGTCCACGAGCAGTACTTC.